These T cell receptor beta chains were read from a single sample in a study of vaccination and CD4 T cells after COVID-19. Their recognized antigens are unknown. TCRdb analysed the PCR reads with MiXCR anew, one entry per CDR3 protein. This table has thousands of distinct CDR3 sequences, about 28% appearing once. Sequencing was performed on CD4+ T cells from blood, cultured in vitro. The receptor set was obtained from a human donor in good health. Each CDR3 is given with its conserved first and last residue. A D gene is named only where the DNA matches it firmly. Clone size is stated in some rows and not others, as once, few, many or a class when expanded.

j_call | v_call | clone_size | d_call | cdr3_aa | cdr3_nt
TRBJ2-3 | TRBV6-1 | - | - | CASRDDPADTQYF | TGTGCCAGCAGGGATGACCCGGCAGATACGCAGTATTTT
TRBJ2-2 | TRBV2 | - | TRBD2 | CASMTSGRGGELFF | TGTGCCAGCATGACTAGCGGGAGGGGCGGGGAGCTGTTTTTT
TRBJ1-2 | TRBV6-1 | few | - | CASSPGISYGYTF | TGTGCCAGCAGTCCAGGGATTTCGTATGGCTACACCTTC
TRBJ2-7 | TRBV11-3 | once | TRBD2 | CASSRGGEQYF | TGTGCCAGCAGCCGGGGGGGGGAGCAGTACTTC
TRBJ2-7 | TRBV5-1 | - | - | CASSPARLSNTVYEQYF | TGCGCCAGCAGTCCCGCTAGACTTTCAAACACCGTCTACGAGCAGTACTTC
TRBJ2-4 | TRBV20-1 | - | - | CSAQKAGELTKNIQYF | TGCAGTGCACAGAAAGCAGGGGAATTAACCAAAAACATTCAGTACTTC
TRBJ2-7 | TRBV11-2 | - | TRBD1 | CASSLGTGPYEQYF | TGTGCCAGCAGCCTCGGGACAGGACCTTACGAGCAGTACTTC
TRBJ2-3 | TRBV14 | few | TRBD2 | CASSQAASGRAGGTQYF | TGTGCCAGCAGCCAAGCTGCTAGCGGGAGGGCCGGTGGTACGCAGTATTTT
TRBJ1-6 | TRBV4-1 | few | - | CASSQATARLTRHSPLHF | TGCGCCAGCAGCCAAGCGACCGCACGATTGACACGGCATTCACCCCTCCACTTT
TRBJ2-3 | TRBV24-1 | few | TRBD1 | CATSDLGTGTSTDTQYF | TGTGCCACCAGTGATCTGGGGACAGGAACTAGCACAGATACGCAGTATTTT
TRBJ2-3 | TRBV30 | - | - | CAGRGSTDTQYF | TGTGCCGGAAGGGGTAGCACAGATACGCAGTATTTT
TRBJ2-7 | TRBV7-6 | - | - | CASSRAADSSGYEQYF | TGTGCCAGCAGCCGAGCCGCTGATAGTAGCGGCTACGAGCAGTACTTC
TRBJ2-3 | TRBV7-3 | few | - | CASSLEMGTQYF | TGTGCCAGCAGCTTAGAAATGGGTACGCAGTATTTT
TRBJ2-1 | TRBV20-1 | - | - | CSANPRGIGGRAENEQFF | TGCAGTGCTAACCCGAGGGGAATAGGGGGGAGGGCCGAGAATGAGCAGTTCTTC
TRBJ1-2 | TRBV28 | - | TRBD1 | CASTTGTGYGYTF | TGTGCCAGCACCACCGGGACAGGATACGGCTACACCTTC
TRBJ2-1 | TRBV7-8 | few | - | CASSSTLPPNEQFF | TGTGCCAGCAGCTCGACTCTCCCGCCAAATGAGCAGTTCTTC
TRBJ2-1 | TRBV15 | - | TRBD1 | CATSRDWVLGQGINEQFF | TGTGCCACCAGCAGAGATTGGGTCTTGGGACAGGGAATCAATGAGCAGTTCTTC
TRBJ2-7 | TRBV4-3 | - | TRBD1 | CASSRDRSYEQYF | TGCGCCAGCTCCCGGGACAGGTCCTACGAGCAGTACTTC
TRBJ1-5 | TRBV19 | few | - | CASKGTFNQPQHF | TGTGCCAGTAAGGGGACATTCAATCAGCCCCAGCATTTT
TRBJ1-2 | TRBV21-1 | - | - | CASSKGGKPGYTF | TGTGCCAGCAGCAAAGGGGGTAAGCCTGGCTACACCTTC
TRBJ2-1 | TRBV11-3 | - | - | CASSLEGSYNEQFF | TGTGCCAGCAGCTTAGAGGGCAGTTACAATGAGCAGTTCTTC
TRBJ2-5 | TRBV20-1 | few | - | CSARVRQETQYF | TGCAGTGCTAGGGTGAGACAAGAGACCCAGTACTTC